A single sample is the source of the 25 T cell receptor beta chains below, sequenced in a study of blood T cell repertoires in COVID-19. Libraries were prepared by immunoSEQ multiplex PCR; TCRdb keeps only in-frame clonotypes and omits some of them. Found here are over 200,000 clones, more than 80% of them singletons; the top ten hold roughly 1.2%. Sequenced input: peripheral blood. These receptors originate from a woman aged 25-40 years with COVID-19, enrolled during active disease.

CDR3 region: CASSLEGVNEKLFF. Written as DNA, the CDR3 is TGCGCCAGCAGCTTGGAGGGAGTGAATGAAAAACTGTTTTTT. The rearrangement joins TRBV5-1 to TRBJ1-4; D call uncertain. The ends were cut back, 0 bases at V and 5 bases at J, with 8 bases in the middle. Per germline, CDR1 SGHRS and CDR2 YFSETQ. The CDR3 is 14 residues long.

This chain uses TRBV19 with TRBJ1-2; possibly TRBD1 for D (6 bases). Trimming removed 5 bases at V and 4 bases at J, with 11 bases between. Germline V gene sequence: CDR1 LNHDA, CDR2 SQIVND (reference sequence). The CDR3 totals 13 residues. The chain's CDR3 is CASSGPDSYGYTF. CDR3 DNA: TGTGCCAGTAGTGGCCCGGACAGCTATGGCTACACCTTC.

The chain is built from TRBV5-1 and TRBJ2-2, with D perhaps matching TRBD1 (6 bases). Trimming cost V 1 base and J 5 bases, with 15 bases left between them. This CDR3 region has 16 residues. Germline loops: CDR1 SGHRS, CDR2 YFSETQ. This CDR3 is CASSLRQGSGTGELFF. CDR3 DNA: TGCGCCAGCAGCTTGCGGCAGGGGAGTGGGACCGGGGAGCTGTTTTTT.

J is TRBJ1-1 and V is TRBV2; TRBD1 is a possible D gene (6 bases). Germline V gives CDR1 SNHLY, CDR2 FYNNEI. This CDR3 contains 14 residues. V lost 5 bases, J lost 6 bases, and 16 bases lay in between. CDR3 in amino acids: CASSPRTARSEAFF. The CDR3 DNA follows: TGTGCCAGCAGTCCCAGGACAGCTCGCTCTGAAGCTTTCTTT.

V and J are TRBV4-3 and TRBJ2-2; 11 bases are a match to TRBD2. Per germline, CDR1 LGHNA and CDR2 YSLEER. CDR3 length equals 18 residues. V trimming: 2 bases; J trimming: 4 bases; junction bases outside the gene matches: 9. The CDR3 spells CASSQSIAGGLGTGELFF. The CDR3 DNA follows: TGCGCCAGCAGCCAATCTATAGCGGGAGGGCTCGGCACCGGGGAGCTGTTTTTT.

This sequence joins TRBV6-1 and TRBJ2-2; D is unclear. Germline CDR1 MNHNS, CDR2 SASEGT. The CDR3 loop spans 12 amino acids. The ends were cut back, 2 bases at V and 9 bases at J, with 7 bases in the middle. As DNA, the CDR3 is TGTGCCAGCAGTGAATCTCACAGGGAGCTGTTTTTT. Protein: CASSESHRELFF.

The rearrangement uses TRBV3-1 (or the pseudogene TRBV3-2) and TRBJ2-1; 12 bases match TRBD2. J lost 5 bases, V lost 4 bases, and 6 bases had no gene match. Germline V lookup: CDR1 LGHDT, CDR2 YNNKEL (reference sequence). This CDR3 has 16 residues. In nucleotides, the CDR3 is TGTGCCAGCAGCCGCTTTACTAGCGGGAGGAACAATGAGCAGTTCTTC. It codes for CASSRFTSGRNNEQFF.

The chain employs TRBV5-1 and TRBJ2-7, with 7 bases matching TRBD2. The CDR3 runs 16 residues. CDR1 SGHRS and CDR2 YFSETQ come from the germline V gene. V gave up 1 base and J gave up 4 bases; unmatched junction bases: 11. DNA of the CDR3: TGCGCCAGCAGCTTGAGCGTAGGGGCGGGAGAGTACGAGCAGTACTTC. Translation: CASSLSVGAGEYEQYF.

This clone came up many times. The chain links TRBV6-5 to TRBJ1-1; no firm D call. V shed 8 bases and J shed 0 bases, with 13 bases lying between them. The CDR3 has 14 residues. Germline loops: CDR1 MNHEY, CDR2 SVGAGI. CDR3 sequence (DNA): TGTGCCAGCCGCCTCTCACAGTTGAACACTGAAGCTTTCTTT. Translation: CASRLSQLNTEAFF.

This chain connects TRBV6-5 to TRBJ1-4, with D uncertain. Germline lookup yields CDR1 MNHEY and CDR2 SVGAGI. Trimming shortened V by 4 bases and J by 8 bases, and 17 bases separated the two germline ends. The CDR3 totals 15 residues. CDR3 sequence: CASSFSPEAREKLFF. The DNA of the CDR3 is TGTGCCAGCAGTTTCTCCCCAGAGGCTAGGGAAAAACTGTTTTTT.

This clone was recorded once. The rearrangement joins TRBV20-1 to TRBJ2-1; 7 nucleotides agree with TRBD2. Germline V gene lookup returns CDR1 DFQATT and CDR2 SNEGSKA (reference sequence). After removal of 3 bases from V and 5 bases from J, the junction contained 7 bases not matched to a gene. The CDR3 totals 14 residues. CDR3 residues: CSASLGAGNNEQFF. The CDR3 DNA is TGCAGTGCTAGTTTAGGAGCGGGAAACAATGAGCAGTTCTTC.

V and J are TRBV6-2 or TRBV6-3 and TRBJ1-6, with 11 bases fitting TRBD1. This CDR3 comprises 14 residues. Germline V gives CDR1 MNHEY, CDR2 SVGEGT. Trimming cost V 8 bases and J 10 bases; bases outside gene matches: 7. The CDR3: CASGRDRGKSPLHF. CDR3 bases: TGTGCCAGCGGCCGGGACAGGGGGAAATCACCCCTCCACTTT.

The gene calls are TRBV7-2 and TRBJ2-5; TRBD2 matches at 13 bases. Per the germline V gene, CDR1 is SGHTA and CDR2 is FQGNSA. V shed 5 bases and J 4 bases; nucleotides not matched to a gene: 4. CDR3 size: 15 residues. CDR3 bases: TGTGCCAGCAGCAAACTAGCGGGGGGGCGAGAGACCCAGTACTTC. Translation gives CASSKLAGGRETQYF.

The chain employs TRBV4-1 and TRBJ1-6; D might be TRBD1 (5 bases). V lost 1 base and J lost 9, with 16 bases in between. CDR1 is MGHRA and CDR2 is YSYEKL in the germline V gene. The CDR3 spans 16 residues. The CDR3 DNA sequence: TGCGCCAGCAGCCAAGCTCTGGCGGGGGGGAGTTCACCCCTCCACTTT. It encodes CASSQALAGGSSPLHF.

The gene calls are TRBV18 and TRBJ1-4, with 8 nucleotides matching TRBD1. The CDR3 loop spans 16 amino acids. Germline values: CDR1 KGHSH, CDR2 LQKENI. V trimming: 5 bases; J trimming: 5 bases; junction bases outside the gene matches: 10. The DNA for the CDR3 is TGTGCCAGCTCAGCGACAGGGGCAGTCCCCAATGAAAAACTGTTTTTT. It yields the protein CASSATGAVPNEKLFF.

The rearrangement links TRBV27 to TRBJ1-6; TRBD1 agrees at 9 bases. The CDR3 consists of 17 residues. CDR1 MNHEY and CDR2 SMNVEV come from the germline V gene (reference sequence). Trimming at V came to 0 bases and at J to 4 bases, leaving 4 bases not matched to a gene. The CDR3, as DNA: TGTGCCAGCAGTTTATCGGGGACAGGGAGTTATAATTCACCCCTCCACTTT. It yields the protein CASSLSGTGSYNSPLHF.

This clone was seen a handful of times. The V gene is TRBV6-2 or TRBV6-3, the J gene TRBJ1-1; perhaps TRBD1 as D (5 bases). Germline CDR1 and CDR2: MNHEY and SVGEGT. This CDR3 is built from 14 residues. Trimming removed 2 bases at V and 0 bases at J, with 7 bases between. CDR3 protein: CASSYAGVNTEAFF. The CDR3 nucleotides read TGTGCCAGCAGTTACGCGGGGGTGAACACTGAAGCTTTCTTT.

CDR3 coding DNA: TGTGCCAGCAGTTACTCGAAGGACAGGGGGCGCCACGAGCAGTACTTC. This gives the protein CASSYSKDRGRHEQYF. V usage is TRBV6-2 or TRBV6-3 and J usage is TRBJ2-7, with 11 bases fitting TRBD1. Trimming cost V 0 bases and J 5 bases; bases outside gene matches: 6. This CDR3 has 16 amino acids. In germline, CDR1 is MNHEY, CDR2 SVGEGT.

The chain joins TRBV30 to TRBJ2-3; 7 bases agree with TRBD1. V dropped 0 bases and J dropped 2; count of bases not matched to a gene: 2. CDR3 size: 14 residues. Germline CDR1 is GTSNPN and CDR2 is SVGIG (reference sequence). The CDR3, as DNA: TGTGCCTGGAGTGTAGAGGGGGCCACAGATACGCAGTATTTT. It encodes CAWSVEGATDTQYF.

Only a few counts were recorded for this clone. The rearrangement uses TRBV2 and TRBJ1-2; D gene unclear. This CDR3 region has 12 residues. Trimming cost V 8 bases and J 5 bases, with 12 bases left between them. Germline V lookup: CDR1 SNHLY, CDR2 FYNNEI. CDR3 sequence reads: CASSSDTYGYTF. The CDR3 DNA follows: TGTGCCAGCTCATCCGACACGTATGGCTACACCTTC.

The V and J genes are TRBV3-1 (or the pseudogene TRBV3-2) and TRBJ2-1; 9 bases are a match to TRBD2. CDR3 length: 15 residues. V lost 7 bases and J lost 7; bases outside the gene matches: 11. The germline gives CDR1 LGHDT, CDR2 YNNKEL (reference sequence). CDR3 region: CASTDQLAGDNEQFF. CDR3 bases: TGTGCCAGCACCGATCAGTTAGCGGGAGATAATGAGCAGTTCTTC.

This chain joins TRBV19 and TRBJ1-1; 7 bases align to TRBD1. With 7 bases clipped from V and 5 bases from J, the junction kept 10 bases outside the gene matches. Germline values: CDR1 LNHDA, CDR2 SQIVND (reference sequence). This CDR3 region has 14 residues. CDR3 loop: CASTRDRGQTEAFF. The DNA for the CDR3 is TGTGCCAGTACCAGGGATAGGGGGCAGACTGAAGCTTTCTTT.

The rearrangement uses TRBV29-1 and TRBJ2-7, with D hard to call. This CDR3 region has 12 residues. Germline V CDR1 and CDR2: SQVTM, ANQGSEA. Trimming took off 6 bases at V and 2 bases at J, with 11 bases between the two ends. As DNA, the CDR3 is TGCAGCGTGACTGACTCCGCCTACGAGCAGTACTTC. Protein sequence: CSVTDSAYEQYF.

The J gene is TRBJ1-1, the V gene TRBV19, with 8 positions matching TRBD1. The CDR3 is made up of 14 amino acids. V shed 3 bases, J shed 6 bases, and the junction held 6 bases outside the gene matches. Looked up from germline, CDR1 is LNHDA and CDR2 is SQIVND (reference sequence). The CDR3 reads CASSIRGRWPEAFF. Here the CDR3 DNA reads TGTGCCAGTAGTATCAGGGGGCGCTGGCCTGAAGCTTTCTTT. The full variable domain, in which reference TRBV19 and TRBJ1-1 provide the parts outside the CDR3, is DGGITQSPKYLFRKEGQNVTLSCEQNLNHDAMYWYRQDPGQGLRLIYYSQIVNDFQKGDIAEGYSVSREKKESFPLTVTSAQKNPTAFYLCASSIRGRWPEAFFGQGTRLTVV.

This clone was found once. This CDR3 reads CASSLSTAFGNTIYF. CDR3 bases: TGTGCCAGCAGCTTATCGACAGCCTTCGGAAACACCATATATTTT. This chain links TRBV7-7 with TRBJ1-3; weak D call: TRBD1 (5 bases). Germline-derived CDR1 and CDR2 are SSHAT and FNYEAQ (reference sequence). The CDR3 consists of 15 residues. Trimming shortened V by 2 bases and J by 4 bases, and 12 bases separated the two germline ends.